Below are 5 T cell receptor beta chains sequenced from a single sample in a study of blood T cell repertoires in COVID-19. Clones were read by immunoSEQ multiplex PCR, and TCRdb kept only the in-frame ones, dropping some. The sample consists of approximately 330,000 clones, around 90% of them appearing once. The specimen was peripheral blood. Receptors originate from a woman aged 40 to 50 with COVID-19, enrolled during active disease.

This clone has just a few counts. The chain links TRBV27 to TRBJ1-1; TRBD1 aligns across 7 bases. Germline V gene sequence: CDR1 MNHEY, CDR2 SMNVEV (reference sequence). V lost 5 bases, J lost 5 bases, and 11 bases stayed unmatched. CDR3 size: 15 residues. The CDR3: CASSPSTGWGTEAFF. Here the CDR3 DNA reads TGTGCCAGCAGTCCCTCGACAGGGTGGGGAACTGAAGCTTTCTTT.

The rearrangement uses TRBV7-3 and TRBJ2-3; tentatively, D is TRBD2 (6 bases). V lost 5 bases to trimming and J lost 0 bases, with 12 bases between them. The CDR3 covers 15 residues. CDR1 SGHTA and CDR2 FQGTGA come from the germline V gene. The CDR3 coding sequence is TGTGCCAGCAGCCCACGGGGGTTCAGCACAGATACGCAGTATTTT. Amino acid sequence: CASSPRGFSTDTQYF.

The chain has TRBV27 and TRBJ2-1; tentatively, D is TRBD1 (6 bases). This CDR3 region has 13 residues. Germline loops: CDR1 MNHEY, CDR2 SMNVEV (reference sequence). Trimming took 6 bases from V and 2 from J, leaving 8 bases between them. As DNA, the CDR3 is TGTGCCAGCAGGAGGGACACCTACAATGAGCAGTTCTTC. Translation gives CASRRDTYNEQFF.

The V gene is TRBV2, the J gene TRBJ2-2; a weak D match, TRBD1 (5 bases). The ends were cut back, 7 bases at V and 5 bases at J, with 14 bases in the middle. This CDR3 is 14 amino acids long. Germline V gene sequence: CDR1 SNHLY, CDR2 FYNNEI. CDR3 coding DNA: TGTGCCAGCAAAGGGCAGGGATCTACCGGGGAGCTGTTTTTT. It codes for CASKGQGSTGELFF. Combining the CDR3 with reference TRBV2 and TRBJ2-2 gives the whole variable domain EPEVTQTPSHQVTQMGQEVILRCVPISNHLYFYWYRQILGQKVEFLVSFYNNEISEKSEIFDDQFSVERPDGSNFTLKIRSTKLEDSAMYFCASKGQGSTGELFFGEGSRLTVL.

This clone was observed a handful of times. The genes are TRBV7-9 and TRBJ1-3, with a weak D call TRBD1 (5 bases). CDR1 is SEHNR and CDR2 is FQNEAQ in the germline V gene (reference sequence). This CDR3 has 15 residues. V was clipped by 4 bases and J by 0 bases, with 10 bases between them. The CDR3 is CASSYSGISGNTIYF. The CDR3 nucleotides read TGTGCCAGCAGCTATTCAGGGATCTCTGGAAACACCATATATTTT.